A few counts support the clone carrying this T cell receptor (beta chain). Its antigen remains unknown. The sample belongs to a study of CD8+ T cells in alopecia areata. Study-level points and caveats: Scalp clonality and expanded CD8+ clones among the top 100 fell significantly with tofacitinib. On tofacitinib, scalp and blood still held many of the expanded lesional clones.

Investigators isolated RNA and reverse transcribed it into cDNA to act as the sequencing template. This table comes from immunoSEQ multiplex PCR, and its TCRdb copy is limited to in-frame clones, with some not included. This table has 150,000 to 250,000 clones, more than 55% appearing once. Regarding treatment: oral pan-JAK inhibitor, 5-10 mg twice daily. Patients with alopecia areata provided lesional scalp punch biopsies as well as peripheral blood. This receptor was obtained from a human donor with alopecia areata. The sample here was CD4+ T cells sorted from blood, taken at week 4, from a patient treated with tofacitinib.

The CDR3 nucleotides read TGTGCCAGCAGCTTAGCGTCTGAGAATGAGCAGTTCTTC. Translated, it gives CASSLASENEQFF. The chain joins TRBV7-3 to TRBJ2-1; D is ambiguous. Germline CDR1 reads SGHTA; CDR2 reads FQGTGA. V was cut by 2 bases and J by 7 bases, with 9 bases left in between. There are 13 residues in the CDR3.